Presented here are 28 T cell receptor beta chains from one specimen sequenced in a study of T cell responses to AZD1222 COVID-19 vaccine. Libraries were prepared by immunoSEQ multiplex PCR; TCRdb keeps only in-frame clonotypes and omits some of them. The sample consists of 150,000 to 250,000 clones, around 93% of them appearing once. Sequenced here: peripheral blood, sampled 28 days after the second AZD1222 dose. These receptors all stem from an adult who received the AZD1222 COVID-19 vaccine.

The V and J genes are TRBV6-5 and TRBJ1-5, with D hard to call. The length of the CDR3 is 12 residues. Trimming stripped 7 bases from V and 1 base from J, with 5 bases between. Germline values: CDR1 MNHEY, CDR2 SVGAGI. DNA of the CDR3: TGTGCCAGCATGGGGAGCAATCAGCCCCAGCATTTT. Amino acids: CASMGSNQPQHF.

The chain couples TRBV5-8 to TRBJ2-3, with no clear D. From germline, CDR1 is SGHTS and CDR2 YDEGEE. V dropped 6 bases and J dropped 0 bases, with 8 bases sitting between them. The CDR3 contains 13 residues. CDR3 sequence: CASKISSTDTQYF. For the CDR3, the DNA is TGTGCCAGCAAGATCTCTAGCACAGATACGCAGTATTTT.

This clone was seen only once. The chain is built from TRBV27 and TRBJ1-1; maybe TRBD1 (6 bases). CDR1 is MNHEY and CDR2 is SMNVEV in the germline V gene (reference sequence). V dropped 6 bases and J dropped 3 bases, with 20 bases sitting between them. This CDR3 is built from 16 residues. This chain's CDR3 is CASRPLSGGRDTEAFF. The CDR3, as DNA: TGTGCCAGCAGACCCTTGTCGGGGGGCCGGGACACTGAAGCTTTCTTT.

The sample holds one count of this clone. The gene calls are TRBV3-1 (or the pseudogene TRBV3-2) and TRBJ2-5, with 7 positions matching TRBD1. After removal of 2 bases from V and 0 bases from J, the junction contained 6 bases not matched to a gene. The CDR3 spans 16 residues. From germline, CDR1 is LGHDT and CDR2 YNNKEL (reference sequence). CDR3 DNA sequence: TGTGCCAGCAGCCAACGAGGGGGCAAGTACCAAGAGACCCAGTACTTC. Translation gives CASSQRGGKYQETQYF.

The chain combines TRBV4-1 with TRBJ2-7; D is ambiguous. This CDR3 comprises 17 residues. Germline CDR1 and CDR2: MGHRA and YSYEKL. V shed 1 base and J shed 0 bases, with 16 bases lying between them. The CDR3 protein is CASSQVDLGFSSYEQYF. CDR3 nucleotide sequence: TGCGCCAGCAGCCAAGTGGATCTGGGTTTCAGCTCCTACGAGCAGTACTTC.

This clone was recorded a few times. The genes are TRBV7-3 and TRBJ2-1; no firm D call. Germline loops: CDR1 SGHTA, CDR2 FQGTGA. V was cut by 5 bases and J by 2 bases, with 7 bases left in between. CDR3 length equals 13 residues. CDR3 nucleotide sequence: TGTGCCAGCAGCATCGACACCTACAATGAGCAGTTCTTC. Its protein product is CASSIDTYNEQFF. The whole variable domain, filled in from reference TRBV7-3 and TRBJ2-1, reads GAGVSQTPSNKVTEKGKYVELRCDPISGHTALYWYRQSLGQGPEFLIYFQGTGAADDSGLPNDRFFAVRPEGSVSTLKIQRTERGDSAVYLCASSIDTYNEQFFGPGTRLTVL.

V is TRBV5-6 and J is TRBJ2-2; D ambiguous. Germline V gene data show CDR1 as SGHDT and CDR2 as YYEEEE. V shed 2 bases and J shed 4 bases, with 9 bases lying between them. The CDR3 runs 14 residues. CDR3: CASSFGRPTGELFF. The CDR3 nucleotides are TGTGCCAGCAGCTTCGGACGCCCCACCGGGGAGCTGTTTTTT.

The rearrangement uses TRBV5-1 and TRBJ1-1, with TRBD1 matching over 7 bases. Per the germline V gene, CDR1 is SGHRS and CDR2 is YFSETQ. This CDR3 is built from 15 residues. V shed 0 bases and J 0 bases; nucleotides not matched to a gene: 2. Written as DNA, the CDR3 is TGCGCCAGCAGCTTGGAAACAGGGGTGAACACTGAAGCTTTCTTT. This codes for CASSLETGVNTEAFF. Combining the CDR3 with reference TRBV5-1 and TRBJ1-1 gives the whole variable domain KAGVTQTPRYLIKTRGQQVTLSCSPISGHRSVSWYQQTPGQGLQFLFEYFSETQRNKGNFPGRFSGRQFSNSRSEMNVSTLELGDSALYLCASSLETGVNTEAFFGQGTRLTVV.

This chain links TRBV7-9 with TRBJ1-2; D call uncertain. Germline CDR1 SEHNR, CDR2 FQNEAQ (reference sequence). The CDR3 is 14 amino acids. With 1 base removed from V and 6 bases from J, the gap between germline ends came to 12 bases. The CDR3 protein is CASSLGGTNDGYTF. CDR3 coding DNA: TGTGCCAGCAGCTTAGGTGGCACCAACGATGGCTACACCTTC.

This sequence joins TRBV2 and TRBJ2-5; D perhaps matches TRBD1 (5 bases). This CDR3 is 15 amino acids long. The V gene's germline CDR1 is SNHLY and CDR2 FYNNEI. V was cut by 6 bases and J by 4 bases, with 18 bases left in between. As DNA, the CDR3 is TGTGCCAGCAGCGGTGGCCAGGGTCGGGTAGAGACCCAGTACTTC. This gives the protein CASSGGQGRVETQYF.

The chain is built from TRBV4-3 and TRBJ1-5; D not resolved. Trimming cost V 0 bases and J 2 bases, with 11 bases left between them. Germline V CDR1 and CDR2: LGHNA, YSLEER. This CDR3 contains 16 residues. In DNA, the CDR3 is TGCGCCAGCAGCCAAGATAGGGCTGGCGGCAATCAGCCCCAGCATTTT. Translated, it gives CASSQDRAGGNQPQHF.

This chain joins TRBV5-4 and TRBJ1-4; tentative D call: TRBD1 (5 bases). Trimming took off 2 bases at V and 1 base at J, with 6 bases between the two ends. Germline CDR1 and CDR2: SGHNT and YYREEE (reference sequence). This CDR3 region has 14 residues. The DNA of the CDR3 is TGTGCCAGCAGCTTTGGGGGAACTAATGAAAAACTGTTTTTT. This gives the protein CASSFGGTNEKLFF.

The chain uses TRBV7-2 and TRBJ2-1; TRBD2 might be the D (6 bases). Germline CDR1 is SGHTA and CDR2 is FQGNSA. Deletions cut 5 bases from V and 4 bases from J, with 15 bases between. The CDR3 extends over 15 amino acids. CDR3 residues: CASSPHGGLYNEQFF. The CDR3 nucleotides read TGTGCCAGCAGCCCACATGGGGGGTTATACAATGAGCAGTTCTTC.

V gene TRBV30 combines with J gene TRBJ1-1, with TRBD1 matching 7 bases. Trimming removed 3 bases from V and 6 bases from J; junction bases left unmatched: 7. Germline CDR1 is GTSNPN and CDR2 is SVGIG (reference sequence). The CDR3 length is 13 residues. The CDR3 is CAWRGRGGPEAFF. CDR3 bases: TGTGCCTGGAGAGGCAGGGGGGGACCTGAAGCTTTCTTT.

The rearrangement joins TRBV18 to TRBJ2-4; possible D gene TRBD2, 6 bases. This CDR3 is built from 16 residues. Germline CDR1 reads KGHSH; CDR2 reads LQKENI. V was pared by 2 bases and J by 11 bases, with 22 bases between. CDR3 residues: CASSPLISPEGSLQYF. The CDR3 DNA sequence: TGTGCCAGCTCACCATTAATCTCCCCGGAGGGGTCCCTTCAGTACTTC.

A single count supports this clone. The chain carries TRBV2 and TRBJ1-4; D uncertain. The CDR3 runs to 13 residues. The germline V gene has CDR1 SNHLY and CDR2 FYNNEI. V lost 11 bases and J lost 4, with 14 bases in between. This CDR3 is CASIRRFNEKLFF. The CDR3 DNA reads TGTGCCTCTATTCGGCGGTTTAATGAAAAACTGTTTTTT.

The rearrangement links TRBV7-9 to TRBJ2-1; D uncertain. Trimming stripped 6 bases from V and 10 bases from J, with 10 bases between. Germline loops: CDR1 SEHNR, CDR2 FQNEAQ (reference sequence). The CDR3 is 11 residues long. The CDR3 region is CASRLGREQFF. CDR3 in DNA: TGTGCCAGCAGACTTGGACGAGAGCAGTTCTTC.

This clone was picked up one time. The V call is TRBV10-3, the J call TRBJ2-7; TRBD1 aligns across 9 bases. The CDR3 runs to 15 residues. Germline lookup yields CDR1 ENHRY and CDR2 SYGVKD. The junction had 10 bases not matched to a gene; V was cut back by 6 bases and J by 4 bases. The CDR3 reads CAIRGTGDREYEQYF. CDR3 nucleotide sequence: TGTGCCATCAGGGGTACAGGGGACAGGGAGTACGAGCAGTACTTC.

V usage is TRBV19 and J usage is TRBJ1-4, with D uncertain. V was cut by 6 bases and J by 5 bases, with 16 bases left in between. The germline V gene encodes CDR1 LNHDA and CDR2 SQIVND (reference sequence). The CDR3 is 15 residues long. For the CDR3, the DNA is TGTGCCAGTAGACCTCCCGGGAGGAGAAATGAAAAACTGTTTTTT. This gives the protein CASRPPGRRNEKLFF.

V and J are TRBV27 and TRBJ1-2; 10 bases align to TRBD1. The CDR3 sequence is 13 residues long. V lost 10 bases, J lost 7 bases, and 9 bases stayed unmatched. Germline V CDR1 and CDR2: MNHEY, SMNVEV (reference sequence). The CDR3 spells CATRDRGPRGYTF. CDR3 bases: TGTGCCACCCGGGACAGGGGACCCCGTGGCTACACCTTC.

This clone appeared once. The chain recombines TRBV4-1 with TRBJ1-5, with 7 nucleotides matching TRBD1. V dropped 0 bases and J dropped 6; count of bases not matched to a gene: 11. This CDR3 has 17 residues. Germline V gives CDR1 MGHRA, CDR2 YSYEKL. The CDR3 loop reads CASSQDQGTVRGQPQHF. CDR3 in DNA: TGCGCCAGCAGCCAAGACCAAGGGACAGTAAGAGGTCAGCCCCAGCATTTT.

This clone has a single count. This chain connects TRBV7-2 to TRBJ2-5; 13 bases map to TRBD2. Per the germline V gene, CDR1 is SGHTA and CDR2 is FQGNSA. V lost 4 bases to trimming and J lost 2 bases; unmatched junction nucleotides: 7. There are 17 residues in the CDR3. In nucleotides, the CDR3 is TGTGCCAGCAGCTGGTCCCGACTAGCGGGGGGACAAGAGACCCAGTACTTC. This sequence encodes CASSWSRLAGGQETQYF.

CDR3 amino acids: CASSLNRGSGNTIYF. In nucleotides, the CDR3 is TGTGCCAGCAGCCTGAACAGGGGGTCTGGAAACACCATATATTTT. The chain combines TRBV5-4 with TRBJ1-3, with 8 bases that match TRBD1. Germline CDR1 and CDR2: SGHNT and YYREEE (reference sequence). Trimming took 4 bases from V and 1 from J; bases not matched to a gene: 4. The CDR3 runs 15 residues.

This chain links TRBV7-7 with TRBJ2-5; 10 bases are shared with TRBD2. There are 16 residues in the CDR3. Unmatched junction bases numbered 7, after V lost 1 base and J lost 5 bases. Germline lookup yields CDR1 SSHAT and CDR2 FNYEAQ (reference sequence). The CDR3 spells CASSLGGSGGQETQYF. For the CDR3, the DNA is TGTGCCAGCAGCTTAGGGGGTAGCGGGGGGCAGGAGACCCAGTACTTC.

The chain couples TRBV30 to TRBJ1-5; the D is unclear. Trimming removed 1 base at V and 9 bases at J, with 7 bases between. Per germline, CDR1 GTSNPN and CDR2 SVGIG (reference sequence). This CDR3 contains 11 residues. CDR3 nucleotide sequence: TGTGCCTGGAGTGACTCGGGGCCCCAGCATTTT. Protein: CAWSDSGPQHF.

The chain's CDR3 is CASSDVWDRTQPQHF. CDR3 in DNA: TGTGCCAGCAGTGATGTGTGGGACAGGACCCAGCCCCAGCATTTT. The chain links TRBV6-1 to TRBJ1-5; 8 nucleotides line up with TRBD1. Losses at the gene ends were 3 bases for V and 7 bases for J; bases not matched to a gene: 8. The CDR3 has 15 residues. Per germline, CDR1 MNHNS and CDR2 SASEGT.

The CDR3 sequence is CASSPVPGSSGNTIYF. In DNA, the CDR3 is TGTGCCAGCTCACCCGTTCCAGGGAGCTCTGGAAACACCATATATTTT. The rearrangement links TRBV18 to TRBJ1-3, with D possibly being TRBD1 (5 bases). The germline V gene has CDR1 KGHSH and CDR2 LQKENI. The CDR3 totals 16 residues. V was clipped by 3 bases and J by 0 bases, with 12 bases between them.

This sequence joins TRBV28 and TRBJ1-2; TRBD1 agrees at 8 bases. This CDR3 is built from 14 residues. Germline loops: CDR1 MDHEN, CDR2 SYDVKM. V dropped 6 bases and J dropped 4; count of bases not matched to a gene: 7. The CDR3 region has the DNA TGTGCCAGCAGCCCACCGGGACAGGTCTATGGCTACACCTTC. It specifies CASSPPGQVYGYTF.